This is a list of T cell receptor beta chains from one sample in a study of Ad26.COV2.S vaccination and SARS-CoV-2 variants. Sequenced by immunoSEQ multiplex PCR; TCRdb stores in-frame clones only, minus some. The sample carries around 310,000 clones, 90% recorded once. The sample in question was peripheral blood, obtained in a trial of Ad26.COV2.S vaccine versus placebo. The receptors here all came from a person between 18 and 59 years old who received the Ad26.COV2.S COVID-19 vaccine or a placebo. The CDR3 runs from the conserved cysteine through the conserved F or W. D genes are given only for firm matches. Size values are once, few and many counts, or a class for expanded clones, and some rows have none.

length,size,J,V,D,DNA,CDR3
14,-,TRBJ2-1,TRBV5-1,TRBD1,TGCGCCAGCAGCGCGGCAGGGGGCTACAATGAGCAGTTCTTC,CASSAAGGYNEQFF
15,-,TRBJ2-1,TRBV10-3,TRBD1,TGTGCCATCAGTGGGGGACAGGGCTTAGTAAATGAGCAGTTCTTC,CAISGGQGLVNEQFF
10,-,TRBJ2-3,TRBV6-1,-,TGTGCCAGCAGTGAGCCGGCGCAGTATTTT,CASSEPAQYF
16,-,TRBJ2-5,TRBV7-3,TRBD2,TGTGCCAGCAGCTTAGTTGGGTCGGGAGGGGAAGAGACCCAGTACTTC,CASSLVGSGGEETQYF
18,-,TRBJ2-1,TRBV5-8,TRBD1,TGTGCCAGCAGCTTGGTCCTCCGGGGGACAGGGGATTACAATGAGCAGTTCTTC,CASSLVLRGTGDYNEQFF
17,-,TRBJ2-3,TRBV11-2,TRBD2,TGTGCCAGCAGCACGTCGGGACTAGCGGGGATCCGGGATACGCAGTATTTT,CASSTSGLAGIRDTQYF
13,-,TRBJ2-1,TRBV6-2/TRBV6-3,-,TGTGCCAGCAGTTTACAGGGTTTGGATGAGCAGTTCTTC,CASSLQGLDEQFF
16,once,TRBJ1-2,TRBV2,-,TGTGCCAGCAGTGAAGCGGTTTCGGGATCTCTTTGGGGCTACACCTTC,CASSEAVSGSLWGYTF
13,-,TRBJ1-5,TRBV7-9,-,TGTGCCAGCAGCTGGGGGGGAGATCAGCCCCAGCATTTT,CASSWGGDQPQHF
12,-,TRBJ1-1,TRBV12-5,-,TGTGCTAGTGCCATAAGGACGGGAGAAGCTTTCTTT,CASAIRTGEAFF
19,few,TRBJ1-3,TRBV6-1,TRBD1,TGTGCCAGCAGTGAAATCGATCCCCGGGACAGGGTCCGTGGAAACACCATATATTTT,CASSEIDPRDRVRGNTIYF
13,few,TRBJ2-1,TRBV9,-,TGTGCCAGCAGCGTAGAAATTTACAATGAGCAGTTCTTC,CASSVEIYNEQFF
12,-,TRBJ2-5,TRBV29-1,-,TGCAGCGCCCCGGAGGGGAAAGAGACCCAGTACTTC,CSAPEGKETQYF
17,-,TRBJ2-3,TRBV3-1/TRBV3-2,-,TGTGCCAGCAGCCCCCTCGCTTCGGTAGCCCGCACAGATACGCAGTATTTT,CASSPLASVARTDTQYF
16,once,TRBJ1-6,TRBV27,TRBD1,TGTGCCAGCAGCTGGGGGGTGGGACAGGGGCATTCACCCCTCCACTTT,CASSWGVGQGHSPLHF
14,-,TRBJ1-2,TRBV18,-,TGTGCCAGCTCACCACGGGGGACGGAGGATGGCTACACCTTC,CASSPRGTEDGYTF
15,-,TRBJ2-2,TRBV6-4,-,TGTGCCAGCAGTGACTCAGTTAGCGACGGCGGGGAGCTGTTTTTT,CASSDSVSDGGELFF
17,-,TRBJ2-1,TRBV5-8,TRBD2,TGTGCCAGCAGCTCGCGGGGACTAGCGGGAGGTCCCAATGAGCAGTTCTTC,CASSSRGLAGGPNEQFF
14,-,TRBJ1-1,TRBV3-1/TRBV3-2,TRBD1,TGTGCCAGCAGCCAAGATGACAGGGGGGCGGTGGCTTTCTTT,CASSQDDRGAVAFF
15,-,TRBJ2-3,TRBV19,-,TGTGCCAGTCGCGATTCAGGGTTTGGTATACCGGCGCAGTATTTT,CASRDSGFGIPAQYF
14,-,TRBJ2-2,TRBV20-1,-,TGCAGTGCTAGTGACGCGGGGGCCCTCGGGGAGCTGTTTTTT,CSASDAGALGELFF
10,-,TRBJ2-4,TRBV12-3/TRBV12-4,-,TGTGCCAGCAGTTTTGGCCCGCAGTACTTC,CASSFGPQYF
12,-,TRBJ2-1,TRBV3-1/TRBV3-2,-,TGTGCCAGCAGCCGCGGCTACAATGAGCAGTTCTTC,CASSRGYNEQFF
13,-,TRBJ2-1,TRBV29-1,-,TGCAGCGTCGACCCTGGGATGGGGAATGAGCAGTTCTTC,CSVDPGMGNEQFF
15,-,TRBJ2-3,TRBV5-4,-,TGTGCCAGCAGCGAGGGGGGCCACAACACAGATACGCAGTATTTT,CASSEGGHNTDTQYF
15,once,TRBJ1-1,TRBV9,-,TGTGCCAGCAGCGTAGAAGGGCTGGGGAACACTGAAGCTTTCTTT,CASSVEGLGNTEAFF
13,-,TRBJ2-1,TRBV7-2,-,TGTGCCAGCAGCTTAATCCCAGTTAGGGAGCAGTTCTTC,CASSLIPVREQFF
15,-,TRBJ1-5,TRBV7-2,TRBD1,TGTGCCAGCAGCCCGCGGACAGGGACGAATCAGCCCCAGCATTTT,CASSPRTGTNQPQHF
16,-,TRBJ2-5,TRBV3-1/TRBV3-2,-,TGTGCCAGCAGCCAAGATTACGGGGGAGCGGGAGAGACCCAGTACTTC,CASSQDYGGAGETQYF
14,-,TRBJ1-1,TRBV11-2,-,TGTGCCAGCAGCAACACAGAGGAGAACACTGAAGCTTTCTTT,CASSNTEENTEAFF
17,-,TRBJ1-1,TRBV18,-,TGTGCCAGCTCACCGACCCTAGCGACAGGAGGGAACACTGAAGCTTTCTTT,CASSPTLATGGNTEAFF
14,once,TRBJ2-5,TRBV3-1/TRBV3-2,-,TGTGCCAGCAGCGAGGGACACACTCAAGAGACCCAGTACTTC,CASSEGHTQETQYF
13,once,TRBJ1-4,TRBV6-1,-,TGTGCCAGCAGTGATACAGGGCCGGGGGAACTGTTTTTT,CASSDTGPGELFF
15,-,TRBJ2-1,TRBV5-5,-,TGTGCCAGCAGCTTGGCGGGACTCTCCTACAATGAGCAGTTCTTC,CASSLAGLSYNEQFF
14,-,TRBJ1-2,TRBV4-3,-,TGCGCCAGCAGCCAAAGCAGCGGTGACTATGGCTACACCTTC,CASSQSSGDYGYTF
15,-,TRBJ1-4,TRBV27,-,TGTGCCAGCAGTACTAACACAGGGAATAATGAAAAACTGTTTTTT,CASSTNTGNNEKLFF
13,-,TRBJ1-1,TRBV24-1,-,TGTGCCACCAGTTTGGGGGAAGGTACTGAAGCTTTCTTT,CATSLGEGTEAFF
17,-,TRBJ1-1,TRBV28,TRBD1,TGTGCCAGCAGTTTAATCGGTGGTAGGGACAGACACACTGAAGCTTTCTTT,CASSLIGGRDRHTEAFF
14,-,TRBJ2-3,TRBV7-2,-,TGTGCCAGCAGCTTTGCACTCGGAACAGATACGCAGTATTTT,CASSFALGTDTQYF
17,-,TRBJ2-1,TRBV2,TRBD2,TGTGCCAGCAGTAGGCTAGCGGGGGCCCTCTCCTACAATGAGCAGTTCTTC,CASSRLAGALSYNEQFF
13,-,TRBJ2-2,TRBV12-3/TRBV12-4,-,TGTGCCAGCAGGGTACGGAACACCGGGGAGCTGTTTTTT,CASRVRNTGELFF
12,-,TRBJ2-1,TRBV29-1,TRBD1,TGCAGCGTTGAAGATCAGGGGGATGAGCAGTTCTTC,CSVEDQGDEQFF
14,-,TRBJ1-2,TRBV7-9,-,TGTGCCAGCAGCTTGGGAGGACGGAACTATGGCTACACCTTC,CASSLGGRNYGYTF
17,-,TRBJ1-1,TRBV7-8,-,TGTGCCAGCAGCTTTTCCCCCCCGACACAAATTTACACTGAAGCTTTCTTT,CASSFSPPTQIYTEAFF
14,-,TRBJ1-5,TRBV19,-,TGTGCCAGTAGTGTCCGTGGAGTCAATCAGCCCCAGCATTTT,CASSVRGVNQPQHF
15,-,TRBJ1-3,TRBV7-2,-,TGTGCCAGCAGCCTAGCTCCGGCAGGAGTAGGGGCCATATATTTT,CASSLAPAGVGAIYF
12,-,TRBJ1-2,TRBV7-9,-,TGTGCCAGCAGCTTAGGTGAAGACGGCTACACCTTC,CASSLGEDGYTF
11,-,TRBJ2-1,TRBV7-2,-,TGTGCCAGCAGCTTATGGGATGAGCAGTTCTTC,CASSLWDEQFF
15,-,TRBJ2-7,TRBV5-4,-,TGTGCCAGCAGCTTGGGTGGACAGCCGCCTTACGAGCAGTACTTC,CASSLGGQPPYEQYF
16,once,TRBJ1-2,TRBV14,-,TGTGCCAGCAGCCAAGATTATCAGGGGCGTTGGTATGGCTACACCTTC,CASSQDYQGRWYGYTF
19,-,TRBJ1-1,TRBV4-1,-,TGCGCCAGCAGCCAAGACAGTCGGCAAACCCGGGCCGTGAACACTGAAGCTTTCTTT,CASSQDSRQTRAVNTEAFF
15,-,TRBJ1-2,TRBV4-1,-,TGCGCCAGCAGCCAGGTACCGGGACACCACTATGGCTACACCTTC,CASSQVPGHHYGYTF
14,-,TRBJ2-2,TRBV9,TRBD2,TGTGCCAGCAGCGTAGACGGGGGGACCGGGGAGCTGTTTTTT,CASSVDGGTGELFF
14,-,TRBJ1-2,TRBV5-5,-,TGTGCCAGCAGCCGTGCGAGGGAGTACTATGGCTACACCTTC,CASSRAREYYGYTF
14,-,TRBJ2-6,TRBV7-2,-,TGTGCCAGCAGCCGGGACTCTGGGGCCAACGTCCTGACTTTC,CASSRDSGANVLTF